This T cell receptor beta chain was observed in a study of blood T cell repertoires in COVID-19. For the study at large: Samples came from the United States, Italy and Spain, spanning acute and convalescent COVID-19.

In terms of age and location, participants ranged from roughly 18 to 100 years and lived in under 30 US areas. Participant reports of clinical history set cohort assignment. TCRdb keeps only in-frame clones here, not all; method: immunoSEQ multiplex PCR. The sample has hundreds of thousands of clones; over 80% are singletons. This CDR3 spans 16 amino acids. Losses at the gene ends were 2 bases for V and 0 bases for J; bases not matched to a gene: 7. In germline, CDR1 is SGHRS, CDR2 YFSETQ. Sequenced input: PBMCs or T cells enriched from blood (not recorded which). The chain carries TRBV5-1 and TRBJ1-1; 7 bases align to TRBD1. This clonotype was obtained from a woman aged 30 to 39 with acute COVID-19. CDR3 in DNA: TGCGCCAGCAGCTTAGACAGGGTTGGACTGAACACTGAAGCTTTCTTT. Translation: CASSLDRVGLNTEAFF.